This record covers a single TCR beta chain. The antigen is unknown. V trimming: 5 bases; J trimming: 0 bases; junction bases outside the gene matches: 7. Per the germline V gene, CDR1 is LNHDA and CDR2 is SQIVND (reference sequence). This CDR3 is 17 amino acids long. It was with unique molecular identifiers that the TCRbeta library was prepared. TCRdb reanalysed the PCR reads using MiXCR and keeps one entry per CDR3 protein. Of about 290,000 distinct CDR3 sequences in the sample, roughly 9.1% were seen once. This entry is derived from a study of T-cell reconstitution after alpha-beta-depleted transplantation in children. Study-wide findings and caveats: Alpha-beta T cells present about two months after transplant were reported to originate from several hundred expanded graft clones. For some patients, TCRbeta diversity was high at day 60 because of recipient T cells and thymic progenitors that survived. It was newly produced T cells that mostly accounted for T-cell counts and diversity one year after transplant.

The chain employs TRBV19 and TRBJ2-7; TRBD2 matches at 13 bases. This sequence was found in a boy in the first two years of life with acute myeloid leukemia, due to receive a stem cell transplant. The specimen was PBMCs, collected before TCRalphabeta/CD19-depleted stem cell transplant. The CDR3 nucleotides read TGTGCCAGTAGTCCAATTCGGACTAGCGGGAGCTCCTACGAGCAGTACTTC. It codes for CASSPIRTSGSSYEQYF.